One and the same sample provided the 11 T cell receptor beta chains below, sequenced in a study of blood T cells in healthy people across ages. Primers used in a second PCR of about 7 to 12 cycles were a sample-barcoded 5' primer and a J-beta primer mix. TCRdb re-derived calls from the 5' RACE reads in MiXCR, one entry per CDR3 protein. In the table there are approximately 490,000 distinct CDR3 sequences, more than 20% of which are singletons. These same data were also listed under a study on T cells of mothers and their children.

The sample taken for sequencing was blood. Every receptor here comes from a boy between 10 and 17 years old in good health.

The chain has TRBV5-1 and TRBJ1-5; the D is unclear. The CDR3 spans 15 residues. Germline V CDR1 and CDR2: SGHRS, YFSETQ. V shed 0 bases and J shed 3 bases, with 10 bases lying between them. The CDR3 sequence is CASSLVGGPNQPQHF. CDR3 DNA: TGCGCCAGCAGCTTGGTTGGCGGTCCCAATCAGCCCCAGCATTTT. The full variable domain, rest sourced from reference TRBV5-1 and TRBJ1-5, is KAGVTQTPRYLIKTRGQQVTLSCSPISGHRSVSWYQQTPGQGLQFLFEYFSETQRNKGNFPGRFSGRQFSNSRSEMNVSTLELGDSALYLCASSLVGGPNQPQHFGDGTRLSIL.

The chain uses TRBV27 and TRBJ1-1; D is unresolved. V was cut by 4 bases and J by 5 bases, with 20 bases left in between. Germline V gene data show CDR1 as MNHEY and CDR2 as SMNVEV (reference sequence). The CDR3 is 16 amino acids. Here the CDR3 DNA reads TGTGCCAGCAGTTCCCTAAGTCAACGAGCGAAAACTGAAGCTTTCTTT. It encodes CASSSLSQRAKTEAFF.

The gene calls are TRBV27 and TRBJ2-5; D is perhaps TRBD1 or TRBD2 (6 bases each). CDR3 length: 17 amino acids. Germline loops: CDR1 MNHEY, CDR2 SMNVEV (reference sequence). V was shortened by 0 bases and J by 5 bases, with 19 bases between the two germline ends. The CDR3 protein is CASSLSGIFRGGETQYF. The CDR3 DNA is TGTGCCAGCAGTTTATCAGGGATCTTCAGAGGGGGGGAGACCCAGTACTTC.

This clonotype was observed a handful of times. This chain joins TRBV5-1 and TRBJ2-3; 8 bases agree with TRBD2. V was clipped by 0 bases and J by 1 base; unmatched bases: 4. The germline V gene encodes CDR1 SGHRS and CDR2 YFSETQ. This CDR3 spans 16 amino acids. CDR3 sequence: CASSLDRGGRTDTQYF. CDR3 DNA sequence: TGCGCCAGCAGCTTGGATCGCGGGGGGCGCACAGATACGCAGTATTTT.

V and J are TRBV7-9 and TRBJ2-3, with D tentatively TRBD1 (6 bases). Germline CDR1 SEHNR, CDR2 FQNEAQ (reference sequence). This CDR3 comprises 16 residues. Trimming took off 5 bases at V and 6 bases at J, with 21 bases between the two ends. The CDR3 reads CASSPAQGHLTDTQYF. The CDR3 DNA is TGTGCCAGCAGCCCAGCACAGGGTCACTTAACGGATACGCAGTATTTT.

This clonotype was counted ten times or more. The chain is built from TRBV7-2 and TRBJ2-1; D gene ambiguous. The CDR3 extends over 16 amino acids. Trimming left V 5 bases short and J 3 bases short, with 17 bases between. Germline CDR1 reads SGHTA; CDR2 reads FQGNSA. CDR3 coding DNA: TGTGCCAGCAGCCCGCGTAGCCACCACATCTACAATGAGCAGTTCTTC. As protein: CASSPRSHHIYNEQFF.

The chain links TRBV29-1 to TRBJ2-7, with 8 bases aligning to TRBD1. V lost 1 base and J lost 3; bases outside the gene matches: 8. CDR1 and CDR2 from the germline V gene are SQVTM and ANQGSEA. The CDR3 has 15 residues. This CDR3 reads CSVEGGTGANYEQYF. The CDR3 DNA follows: TGCAGCGTTGAAGGGGGGACAGGTGCCAACTACGAGCAGTACTTC.

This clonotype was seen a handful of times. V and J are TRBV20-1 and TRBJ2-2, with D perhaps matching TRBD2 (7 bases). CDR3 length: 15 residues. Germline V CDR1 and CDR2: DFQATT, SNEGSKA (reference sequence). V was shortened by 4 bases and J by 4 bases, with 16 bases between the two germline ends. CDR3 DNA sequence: TGCAGTGCTACCATCCCCGGGGGGCCCACCGGGGAGCTGTTTTTT. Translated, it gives CSATIPGGPTGELFF.

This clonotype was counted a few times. CDR3 in amino acids: CSAIQYEQYF. CDR3 bases: TGCAGTGCTATCCAGTACGAGCAGTACTTC. The rearrangement links TRBV20-1 to TRBJ2-1; D ambiguous. The DNA end lines up better with TRBJ2-7; the J call may be wrong. Per germline, CDR1 DFQATT and CDR2 SNEGSKA (reference sequence). The CDR3 is made up of 10 amino acids.

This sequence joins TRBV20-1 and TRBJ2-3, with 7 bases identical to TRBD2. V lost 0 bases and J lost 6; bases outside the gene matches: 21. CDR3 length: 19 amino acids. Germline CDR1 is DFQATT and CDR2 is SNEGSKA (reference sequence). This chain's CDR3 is CSAREGGTASGFLRDTQYF. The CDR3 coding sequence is TGCAGTGCTAGAGAGGGGGGGACTGCTAGCGGCTTCCTGCGGGATACGCAGTATTTT.

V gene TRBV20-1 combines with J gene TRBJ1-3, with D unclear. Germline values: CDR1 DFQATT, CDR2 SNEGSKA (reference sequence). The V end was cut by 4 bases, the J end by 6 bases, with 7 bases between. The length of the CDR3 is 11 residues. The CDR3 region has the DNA TGCAGTGCTAAAGTCCTAAACACCATATATTTT. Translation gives CSAKVLNTIYF.